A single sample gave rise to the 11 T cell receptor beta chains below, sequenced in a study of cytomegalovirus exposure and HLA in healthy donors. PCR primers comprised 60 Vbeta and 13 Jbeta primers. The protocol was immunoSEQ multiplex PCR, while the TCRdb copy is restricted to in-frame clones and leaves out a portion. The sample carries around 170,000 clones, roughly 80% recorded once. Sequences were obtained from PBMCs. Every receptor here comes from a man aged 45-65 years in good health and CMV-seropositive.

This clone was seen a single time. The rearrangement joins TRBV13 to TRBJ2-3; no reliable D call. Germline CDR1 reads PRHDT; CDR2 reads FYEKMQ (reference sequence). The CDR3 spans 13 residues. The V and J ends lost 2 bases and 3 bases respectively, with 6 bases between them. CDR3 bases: TGTGCCAGCAGCTTAACAAAGACAGATACGCAGTATTTT. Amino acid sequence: CASSLTKTDTQYF.

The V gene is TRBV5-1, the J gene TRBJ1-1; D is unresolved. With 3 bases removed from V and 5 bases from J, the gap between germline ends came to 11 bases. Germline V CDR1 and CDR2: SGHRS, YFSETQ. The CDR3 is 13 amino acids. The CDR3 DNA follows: TGCGCCAGCAGCTCGGCCTCGGGAACTGAAGCTTTCTTT. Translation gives CASSSASGTEAFF.

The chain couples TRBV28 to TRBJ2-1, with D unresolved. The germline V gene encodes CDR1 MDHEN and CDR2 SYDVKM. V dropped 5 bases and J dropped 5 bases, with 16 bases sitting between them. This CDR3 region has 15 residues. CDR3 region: CASSPPTYGNNEQFF. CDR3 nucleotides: TGTGCCAGCAGTCCCCCTACCTATGGTAACAATGAGCAGTTCTTC.

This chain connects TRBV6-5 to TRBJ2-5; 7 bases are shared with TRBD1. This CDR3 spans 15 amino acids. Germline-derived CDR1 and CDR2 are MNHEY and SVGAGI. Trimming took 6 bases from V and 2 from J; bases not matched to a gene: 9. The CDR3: CASSLAGRGQETQYF. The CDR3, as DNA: TGTGCCAGCAGCCTCGCCGGCAGGGGGCAAGAGACCCAGTACTTC.

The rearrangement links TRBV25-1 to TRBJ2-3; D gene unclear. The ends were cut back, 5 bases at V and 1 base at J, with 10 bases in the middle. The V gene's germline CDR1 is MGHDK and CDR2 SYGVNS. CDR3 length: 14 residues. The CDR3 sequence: CASSPPAGTDTQYF. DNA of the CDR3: TGTGCCAGCAGTCCCCCGGCGGGCACAGATACGCAGTATTTT.

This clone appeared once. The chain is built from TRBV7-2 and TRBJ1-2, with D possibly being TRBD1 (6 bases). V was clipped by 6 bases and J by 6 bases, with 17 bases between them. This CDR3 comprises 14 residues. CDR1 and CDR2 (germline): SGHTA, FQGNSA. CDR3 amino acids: CASRLRWSGDGYTF. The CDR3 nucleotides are TGTGCCAGCAGACTTAGATGGTCAGGGGATGGCTACACCTTC.

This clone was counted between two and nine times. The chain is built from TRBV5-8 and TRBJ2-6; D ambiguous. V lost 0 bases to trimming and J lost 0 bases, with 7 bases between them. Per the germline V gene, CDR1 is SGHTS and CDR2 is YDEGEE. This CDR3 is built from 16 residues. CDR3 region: CASSLGTYSGANVLTF. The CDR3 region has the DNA TGTGCCAGCAGCTTGGGCACTTACTCTGGGGCCAACGTCCTGACTTTC.

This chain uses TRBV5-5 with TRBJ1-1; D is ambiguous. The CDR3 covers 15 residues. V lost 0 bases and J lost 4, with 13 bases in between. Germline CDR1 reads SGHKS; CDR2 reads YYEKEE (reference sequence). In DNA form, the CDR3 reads TGTGCCAGCAGCTTGGATCCCCAGGTTTTCACTGAAGCTTTCTTT. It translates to CASSLDPQVFTEAFF.

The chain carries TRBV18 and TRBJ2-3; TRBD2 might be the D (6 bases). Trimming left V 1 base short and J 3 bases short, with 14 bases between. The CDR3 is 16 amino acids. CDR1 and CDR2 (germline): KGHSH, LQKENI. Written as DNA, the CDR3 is TGTGCCAGCTCACCACAGACCGGGACTGCAACAGATACGCAGTATTTT. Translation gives CASSPQTGTATDTQYF.

CDR3 bases: TGTGCCAGCAGTTTCGTTTTGGGGCCCTCGAACACCGGGGAGCTGTTTTTT. Translation gives CASSFVLGPSNTGELFF. The chain uses TRBV28 and TRBJ2-2, with D perhaps matching TRBD1 (5 bases). Trimming removed 3 bases from V and 0 bases from J, with 14 bases in between. The V gene's germline CDR1 is MDHEN and CDR2 SYDVKM. This CDR3 contains 17 residues.

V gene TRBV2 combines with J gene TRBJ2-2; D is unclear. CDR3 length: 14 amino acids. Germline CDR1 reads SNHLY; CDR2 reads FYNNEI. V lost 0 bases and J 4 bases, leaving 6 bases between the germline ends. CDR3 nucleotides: TGTGCCAGCAGTGAAGCGCTTAGCACCGGGGAGCTGTTTTTT. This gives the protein CASSEALSTGELFF. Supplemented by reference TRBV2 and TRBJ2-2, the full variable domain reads EPEVTQTPSHQVTQMGQEVILRCVPISNHLYFYWYRQILGQKVEFLVSFYNNEISEKSEIFDDQFSVERPDGSNFTLKIRSTKLEDSAMYFCASSEALSTGELFFGEGSRLTVL.